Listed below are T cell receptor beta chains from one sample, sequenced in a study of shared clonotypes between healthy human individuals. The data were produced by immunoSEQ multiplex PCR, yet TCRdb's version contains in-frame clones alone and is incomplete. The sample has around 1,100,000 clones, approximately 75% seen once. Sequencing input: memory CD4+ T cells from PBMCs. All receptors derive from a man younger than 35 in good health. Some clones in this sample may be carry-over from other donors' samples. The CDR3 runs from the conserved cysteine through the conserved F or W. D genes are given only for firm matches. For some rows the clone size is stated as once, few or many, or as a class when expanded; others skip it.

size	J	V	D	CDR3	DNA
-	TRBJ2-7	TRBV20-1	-	CSVPGYDQYF	TGCAGTGTCCCGGGCTACGATCAGTACTTC
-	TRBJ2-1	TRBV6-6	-	CASRDGVYNEQFF	TGTGCCAGCCGGGACGGAGTCTACAATGAGCAGTTCTTC
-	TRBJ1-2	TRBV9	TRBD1	CASSVLTTGTANYGYTF	TGTGCCAGCAGCGTTTTAACCACCGGGACAGCTAACTATGGCTACACCTTC
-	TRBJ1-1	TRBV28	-	CASTLGATSGNTEAFF	TGTGCCAGCACCCTAGGGGCTACGTCGGGGAACACTGAAGCTTTCTTT
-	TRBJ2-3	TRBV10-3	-	CAIKPFSTDTQYF	TGTGCCATCAAACCCTTTAGCACAGATACGCAGTATTTT
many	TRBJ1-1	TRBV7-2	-	CASSLGVTEGGEAFF	TGTGCCAGCAGCTTAGGAGTCACCGAGGGGGGTGAAGCTTTCTTT
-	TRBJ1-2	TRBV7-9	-	CASSVSRGQIYGYTF	TGTGCCAGCAGCGTATCCCGAGGACAGATATATGGCTACACCTTC
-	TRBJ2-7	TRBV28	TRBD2	CATLPASGGRVYEQYF	TGTGCCACCCTCCCCGCTAGCGGAGGACGGGTCTACGAGCAGTACTTC
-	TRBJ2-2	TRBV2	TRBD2	CASRREFSSGELFF	TGTGCCAGCAGGCGGGAGTTTTCGTCCGGGGAGCTGTTTTTT
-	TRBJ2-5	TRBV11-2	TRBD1	CASSLGTGTGGYETQYF	TGTGCCAGCAGCTTAGGGACTGGCACAGGGGGCTATGAGACCCAGTACTTC
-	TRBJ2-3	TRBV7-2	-	CASSLGRTAREITDTQYF	TGTGCCAGCAGCTTAGGGCGGACCGCCCGTGAAATCACAGATACGCAGTATTTT
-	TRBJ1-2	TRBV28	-	CASSDTGVNYGYTF	TGTGCCAGCAGTGATACAGGAGTTAACTATGGCTACACCTTC
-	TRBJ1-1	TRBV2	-	CASSDSPAGSTEAFF	TGTGCCAGCAGTGATTCCCCCGCCGGGAGCACTGAAGCTTTCTTT
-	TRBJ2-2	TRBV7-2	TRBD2	CASSLLTVAGVATGELFF	TGTGCCAGCAGCTTATTAACTGTGGCGGGAGTGGCCACCGGGGAGCTGTTTTTT
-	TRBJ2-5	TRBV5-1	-	CASSFQGLQETQYF	TGCGCCAGCAGCTTCCAGGGACTCCAAGAGACCCAGTACTTC
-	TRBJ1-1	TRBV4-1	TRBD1	CASRLSDRGSNTEAFF	TGCGCCAGCAGGCTTTCGGACAGGGGGTCAAACACTGAAGCTTTCTTT
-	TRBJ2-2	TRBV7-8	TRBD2	CASSSSGTSDPGELFF	TGTGCCAGCAGCTCTTCCGGGACTAGCGATCCCGGGGAGCTGTTTTTT
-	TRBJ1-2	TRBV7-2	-	CASRLGGWGTFYGYTF	TGTGCCTCCCGCTTAGGAGGTTGGGGGACTTTCTATGGCTACACCTTC
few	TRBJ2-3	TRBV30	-	CAWSFGEDTQYF	TGTGCCTGGAGCTTCGGGGAAGATACGCAGTATTTT
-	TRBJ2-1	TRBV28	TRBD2	CASSLGTSGLVEQFF	TGTGCCAGCAGTTTGGGGACTAGCGGCTTGGTTGAGCAGTTCTTC
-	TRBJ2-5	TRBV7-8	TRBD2	CASLMTSGRQETQYF	TGTGCCAGCTTAATGACTAGCGGGAGGCAGGAGACCCAGTACTTC
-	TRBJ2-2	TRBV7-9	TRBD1	CASSHNWDRGTGELFF	TGTGCCAGCAGCCACAACTGGGACAGGGGCACCGGGGAGCTGTTTTTT
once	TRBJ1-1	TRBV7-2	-	CASSPRRGQGDTEAFF	TGTGCCAGCAGCCCCCGCCGGGGTCAGGGCGACACTGAAGCTTTCTTT
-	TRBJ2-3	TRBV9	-	CASSAQGPHTDTQYF	TGTGCCAGCAGCGCCCAGGGGCCCCACACAGATACGCAGTATTTT
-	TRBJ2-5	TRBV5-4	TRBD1	CASSSGGTGGQETQYF	TGTGCCAGCAGCTCCGGGGGGACAGGGGGCCAAGAGACCCAGTACTTC
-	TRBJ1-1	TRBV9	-	CASSVGGAQGTEAFF	TGTGCCAGCAGCGTAGGTGGGGCGCAAGGCACTGAAGCTTTCTTT
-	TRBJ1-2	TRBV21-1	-	CASSNGATSKGYTF	TGTGCCAGCAGCAACGGGGCTACCAGCAAGGGCTACACCTTC
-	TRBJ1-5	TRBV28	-	CASSLWVRQPQHF	TGTGCCAGCAGTTTATGGGTTCGTCAGCCCCAGCATTTT
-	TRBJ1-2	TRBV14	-	CASSTGEGRYGYTF	TGTGCCAGCAGCACCGGGGAGGGCCGCTATGGCTACACCTTC
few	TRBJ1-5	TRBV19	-	CASSPWEVGNQPQHF	TGTGCCAGTAGTCCGTGGGAGGTTGGCAATCAGCCCCAGCATTTT
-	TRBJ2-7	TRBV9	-	CASSVGVGSSYEQYF	TGTGCCAGCAGCGTAGGCGTGGGGAGCTCCTACGAGCAGTACTTC
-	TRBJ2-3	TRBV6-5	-	CASSYSAGSTDTQYF	TGTGCCAGCAGTTACTCGGCGGGAAGCACAGATACGCAGTATTTT
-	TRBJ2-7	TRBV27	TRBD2	CASSFRLAGLYYEQYF	TGTGCCAGCAGTTTTCGTCTAGCGGGACTTTATTACGAGCAGTACTTC
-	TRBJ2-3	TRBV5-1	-	CASSLGDTQYF	TGCGCCAGCAGCTTGGGGGATACGCAGTATTTT
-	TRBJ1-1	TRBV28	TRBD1	CASPPRGRGMNTEAFF	TGTGCCAGCCCTCCTCGGGGCAGGGGGATGAACACTGAAGCTTTCTTT
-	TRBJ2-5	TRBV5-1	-	CASRLNRDTRETQYF	TGCGCCAGCAGGTTGAACCGGGACACCCGTGAGACCCAGTACTTC
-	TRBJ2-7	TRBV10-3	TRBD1	CAISTPRQGPLEQYF	TGTGCCATCAGTACCCCACGACAGGGCCCCTTAGAGCAGTACTTC
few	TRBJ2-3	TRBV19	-	CASSIGRIYTDTQYF	TGTGCCAGTAGTATAGGGCGGATTTACACAGATACGCAGTATTTT
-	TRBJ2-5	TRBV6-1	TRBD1	CASSEFGIRYRGMETQYF	TGTGCCAGCAGTGAATTCGGCATTAGATACAGGGGAATGGAGACCCAGTACTTC
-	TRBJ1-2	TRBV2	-	CATTGSNYGYTF	TGTGCCACCACAGGGTCGAACTATGGCTACACCTTC
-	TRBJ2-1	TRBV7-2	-	CASSFTSTPYNEQFF	TGTGCCAGCAGCTTTACTAGCACCCCCTACAATGAGCAGTTCTTC
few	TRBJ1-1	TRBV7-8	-	CASSLSNTEAFF	TGTGCCAGCAGCTTATCGAACACTGAAGCTTTCTTT
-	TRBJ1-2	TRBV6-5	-	CASRPGVLEGYTF	TGTGCCAGCAGACCGGGGGTTCTGGAGGGCTACACCTTC
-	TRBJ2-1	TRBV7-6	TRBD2	CATMILAGEMSEQFF	TGTGCCACCATGATACTAGCGGGAGAGATGAGTGAGCAGTTCTTC
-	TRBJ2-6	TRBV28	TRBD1	CASSTPYLGTVQNSGANVLTF	TGTGCCAGCAGTACCCCTTATCTGGGGACAGTCCAAAACTCTGGGGCCAACGTCCTGACTTTC
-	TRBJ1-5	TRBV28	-	CASSRTGRNQPQHF	TGTGCCAGCAGCCGCACAGGGCGCAATCAGCCCCAGCATTTT
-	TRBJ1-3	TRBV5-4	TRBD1	CASSLDPGTGSNTIYF	TGTGCCAGCAGCTTGGATCCCGGGACAGGGTCAAACACCATATATTTT
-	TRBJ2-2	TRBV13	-	CASSNNRETGELFF	TGTGCCAGCAGTAATAACAGGGAGACCGGGGAGCTGTTTTTT
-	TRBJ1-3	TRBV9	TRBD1	CASSGEGAASGNTIYF	TGTGCCAGCAGCGGTGAGGGGGCTGCCTCTGGAAACACCATATATTTT
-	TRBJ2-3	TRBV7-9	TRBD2	CASSRGLAGITESTDTQYF	TGTGCCAGCAGCCGTGGACTAGCGGGCATCACCGAGAGCACAGATACGCAGTATTTT
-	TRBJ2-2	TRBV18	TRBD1	CASSPLQGARTGELFF	TGTGCCAGCTCGCCGCTACAGGGGGCGCGTACCGGGGAGCTGTTTTTT
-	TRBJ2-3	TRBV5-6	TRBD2	CASSLGGGGSTDTQYF	TGTGCCAGCAGCTTGGGCGGCGGGGGAAGCACAGATACGCAGTATTTT
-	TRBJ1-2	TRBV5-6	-	CASSLMTRGYTF	TGTGCCAGCAGCCTAATGACAAGAGGCTACACCTTC